These 26 T cell receptor beta chains share one sample of origin, sequenced in a study of pediatric ulcerative colitis. Rectal tissue came from one to two pinch biopsies taken at colonoscopy. Repertoires were generated with immunoSEQ multiplex PCR, while TCRdb's copy carries only in-frame clones and drops some. The table shows some 43,000 clones, with about four fifths occurring only once. Material: gut tissue. The receptors here all came from a girl aged 10-17 years with moderate ulcerative colitis.

The chain uses TRBV10-3 and TRBJ2-3, with 9 bases that match TRBD2. Germline assignment: CDR1 ENHRY and CDR2 SYGVKD. J lost 3 bases, V lost 3 bases, and 4 bases had no gene match. The CDR3 contains 15 residues. CDR3 region: CAISDSGRRTDTQYF. The CDR3 DNA is TGTGCCATCAGTGATAGCGGGAGACGGACAGATACGCAGTATTTT.

This chain connects TRBV29-1 to TRBJ2-7; D ambiguous. The CDR3 loop spans 14 amino acids. The V end lost 4 bases, the J end lost 2 bases, and 15 bases lay between the germline ends. Germline V gives CDR1 SQVTM, CDR2 ANQGSEA. The CDR3 protein is CSVVMAGFTYEQYF. As DNA, the CDR3 is TGCAGCGTTGTTATGGCAGGCTTTACCTACGAGCAGTACTTC.

This chain links TRBV18 with TRBJ1-1; tentative D call: TRBD1 (6 bases). Germline V gene lookup returns CDR1 KGHSH and CDR2 LQKENI. Trimming removed 5 bases at V and 8 bases at J, with 15 bases between. This CDR3 is 13 amino acids long. CDR3 sequence: CASSSTGTAEAFF. DNA of the CDR3: TGTGCCAGCTCATCCACAGGGACGGCCGAAGCTTTCTTT.

The CDR3 reads CASSLRTAGNTEAFF. DNA of the CDR3: TGTGCCAGCAGTCTCCGAACCGCAGGGAACACTGAAGCTTTCTTT. The gene calls are TRBV6-5 and TRBJ1-1; D is uncertain. V lost 5 bases to trimming and J lost 1 base, with 14 bases between them. The germline CDR1 and CDR2 sequences are MNHEY and SVGAGI. CDR3 size: 15 residues.

The V gene is TRBV28, the J gene TRBJ1-4, with 8 bases lining up with TRBD1. Germline V gene sequence: CDR1 MDHEN, CDR2 SYDVKM. The CDR3 covers 13 residues. J gave up 13 bases and V 6 bases, and 10 bases lay outside the gene matches. This chain's CDR3 is CASSGTGSDRLFF. In DNA, the CDR3 is TGTGCCAGCAGCGGGACAGGATCGGACAGACTGTTTTTT.

V is TRBV19 and J is TRBJ1-5; tentative D call: TRBD1 (6 bases). The CDR3 spans 15 residues. Trimming left V 7 bases short and J 6 bases short, with 19 bases between. CDR1 is LNHDA and CDR2 is SQIVND in the germline V gene (reference sequence). For the CDR3, the DNA is TGTGCCAGTAAATACGGGGGCGGGGTCGGTCAGCCCCAGCATTTT. Encoded protein: CASKYGGGVGQPQHF.

V gene TRBV7-8 combines with J gene TRBJ1-2; D is undetermined. The V gene lost 5 bases and the J gene lost 5 bases, with 18 bases spanning the gap. Germline V gene data show CDR1 as SGHVS and CDR2 as FQNEAQ. The CDR3 extends over 15 amino acids. The DNA of the CDR3 is TGTGCCAGCAGCATCGGACTTTTGGGTGATTATGGCTACACCTTC. It specifies CASSIGLLGDYGYTF.

This chain uses TRBV11-3 with TRBJ2-3, with D unclear. V lost 3 bases and J lost 2, with 9 bases in between. The CDR3 is 14 amino acids. CDR1 and CDR2 from the germline V gene are SGHNT and YENEEA. In nucleotides, the CDR3 is TGTGCCAGCAGCTTCCGGGCGGCCACAGATACGCAGTATTTT. Protein: CASSFRAATDTQYF.

This chain joins TRBV7-9 and TRBJ1-5; 9 positions agree with TRBD1. Germline values: CDR1 SEHNR, CDR2 FQNEAQ (reference sequence). V shed 5 bases, J shed 4 bases, and the junction held 6 bases outside the gene matches. The CDR3 has 15 amino acids. The CDR3 coding sequence is TGTGCCAGCAGCCCTGGGACAGGGAGGAATCAGCCCCAGCATTTT. Its translation is CASSPGTGRNQPQHF.

This sequence joins TRBV2 and TRBJ1-1, with D uncertain. The CDR3 is 15 residues long. CDR1 and CDR2 from the germline V gene are SNHLY and FYNNEI. Trimming removed 2 bases from V and 10 bases from J, with 20 bases in between. The CDR3 DNA is TGTGCCAGCAGTGAATCTCACGCCAAACTCTCCCCAGCTTTCTTT. It codes for CASSESHAKLSPAFF. Full variable domain (missing parts from reference TRBV2 and TRBJ1-1): EPEVTQTPSHQVTQMGQEVILRCVPISNHLYFYWYRQILGQKVEFLVSFYNNEISEKSEIFDDQFSVERPDGSNFTLKIRSTKLEDSAMYFCASSESHAKLSPAFFGQGTRLTVV.

J is TRBJ1-2 and V is TRBV7-2, with D possibly being TRBD1 (6 bases). Trimming pared 6 bases from V and 0 bases from J, leaving 14 bases between. Germline-derived CDR1 and CDR2 are SGHTA and FQGNSA. The CDR3 totals 15 residues. The CDR3 loop is CASRKWDNANYGYTF. In nucleotides, the CDR3 is TGTGCCAGCAGAAAATGGGACAATGCTAACTATGGCTACACCTTC. The full variable domain, rest sourced from reference TRBV7-2 and TRBJ1-2, is GAGVSQSPSNKVTEKGKDVELRCDPISGHTALYWYRQSLGQGLEFLIYFQGNSAPDKSGLPSDRFSAERTGGSVSTLTIQRTQQEDSAVYLCASRKWDNANYGYTFGSGTRLTVV.

The genes are TRBV29-1 and TRBJ2-3; 7 positions agree with TRBD1. V trimming: 5 bases; J trimming: 1 base; junction bases outside the gene matches: 3. This CDR3 is built from 13 residues. Germline CDR1 reads SQVTM; CDR2 reads ANQGSEA. In nucleotides, the CDR3 is TGCAGCGTTTCAACAGGGGGCACAGATACGCAGTATTTT. Translation: CSVSTGGTDTQYF.

The chain recombines TRBV10-1 with TRBJ2-7; no definite D call. Trimming took 4 bases from V and 0 from J, leaving 10 bases between them. The V gene's germline CDR1 is WNHNN and CDR2 SYGVQD (reference sequence). CDR3 length equals 14 residues. The CDR3 here is CASSVQSSSYEQYF. CDR3 in DNA: TGCGCCAGCAGTGTACAGAGCTCCTCCTACGAGCAGTACTTC.

The chain uses TRBV6-5 and TRBJ1-5; maybe TRBD1 (6 bases). Trimming removed 6 bases from V and 2 bases from J, with 11 bases in between. This CDR3 contains 14 residues. Germline CDR1 reads MNHEY; CDR2 reads SVGAGI. CDR3 DNA: TGTGCCAGCAGCGACAGGTCCGGCAATCAGCCCCAGCATTTT. This sequence encodes CASSDRSGNQPQHF.

This chain uses TRBV5-8 with TRBJ1-2; weak D call: TRBD1 (5 bases). Germline-derived CDR1 and CDR2 are SGHTS and YDEGEE. Trimming left V 1 base short and J 4 bases short, with 20 bases between. The CDR3 loop spans 17 amino acids. The CDR3: CASSLPWDSTWLYGYTF. CDR3 nucleotide sequence: TGTGCCAGCAGCTTGCCCTGGGACTCCACATGGCTCTATGGCTACACCTTC.

V gene TRBV5-5 combines with J gene TRBJ2-7, with D uncertain. CDR1 and CDR2 from the germline V gene are SGHKS and YYEKEE (reference sequence). V lost 4 bases and J 0 bases, leaving 8 bases between the germline ends. The CDR3 extends over 13 amino acids. CDR3 sequence: CASSRSGSYEQYF. CDR3 DNA: TGTGCCAGCAGCCGGTCAGGCTCCTACGAGCAGTACTTC.

The chain is built from TRBV11-2 and TRBJ1-1, with D possibly matching TRBD1 (5 bases). The CDR3 spans 13 residues. Germline V gene lookup returns CDR1 SGHAT and CDR2 FQNNGV. Trimming left V 1 base short and J 8 bases short, with 11 bases between. The CDR3 nucleotides are TGTGCCAGCAGCTTAGTGCCCGGGGCCGAAGCTTTCTTT. This codes for CASSLVPGAEAFF.

The chain couples TRBV11-2 to TRBJ2-7; TRBD1 matches at 9 bases. V dropped 2 bases and J dropped 5; count of bases not matched to a gene: 7. Germline values: CDR1 SGHAT, CDR2 FQNNGV. The CDR3 runs 15 residues. The CDR3, as DNA: TGTGCCAGCAGCTTAAACCCCACAGGGGGCAACGAGCAGTACTTC. This translates into CASSLNPTGGNEQYF.

This clone occurred a few times. The chain joins TRBV4-3 to TRBJ1-2, with D hard to call. CDR3 length: 14 amino acids. Trimming removed 0 bases from V and 2 bases from J, with 7 bases in between. Germline loops: CDR1 LGHNA, CDR2 YSLEER. CDR3 bases: TGCGCCAGCAGCCAAGATCCGGGGAACTATGGCTACACCTTC. It is translated as CASSQDPGNYGYTF.

The V gene is TRBV6-1, the J gene TRBJ1-4; D gene ambiguous. This CDR3 is 14 amino acids long. The V gene's germline CDR1 is MNHNS and CDR2 SASEGT. V lost 6 bases and J lost 0, with 8 bases in between. CDR3 residues: CASRVGSTNEKLFF. DNA for the CDR3: TGTGCCAGCAGGGTCGGATCAACTAATGAAAAACTGTTTTTT.

This clone showed up just once. The chain recombines TRBV4-1 with TRBJ2-4; 12 bases map to TRBD2. CDR1 MGHRA and CDR2 YSYEKL come from the germline V gene. This CDR3 region has 19 residues. V dropped 4 bases and J dropped 6; count of bases not matched to a gene: 16. In nucleotides, the CDR3 is TGCGCCAGCAGCCGGAGTGGGCTAGCGGGAGGGGCAATTCCAAACATTCAGTACTTC. Translated: CASSRSGLAGGAIPNIQYF.

This clone was seen just once. The rearrangement links TRBV5-1 to TRBJ1-2, with TRBD1 as a possible D gene (5 bases). V gave up 3 bases and J gave up 4 bases, with 13 bases separating them. This CDR3 has 14 amino acids. CDR1 SGHRS and CDR2 YFSETQ come from the germline V gene. The CDR3 nucleotides are TGCGCCAGCAGCTCAACCGGGACGGTCTATGGCTACACCTTC. This encodes CASSSTGTVYGYTF.

J is TRBJ1-1 and V is TRBV18; tentatively, D is TRBD1 (6 bases). CDR3 length: 17 residues. V was clipped by 8 bases and J by 1 base, with 23 bases between them. Germline-derived CDR1 and CDR2 are KGHSH and LQKENI. CDR3 residues: CASLRSGTLAANTEAFF. In nucleotides, the CDR3 is TGTGCCAGCCTTAGGTCAGGGACACTCGCAGCGAACACTGAAGCTTTCTTT.

The V gene is TRBV6-5, the J gene TRBJ2-5; possibly TRBD1 for D (6 bases). CDR1 MNHEY and CDR2 SVGAGI come from the germline V gene. Trimming removed 4 bases at V and 2 bases at J, with 11 bases between. The length of the CDR3 is 14 residues. Written as DNA, the CDR3 is TGTGCCAGCAGTTTACGGGACACTCAAGAGACCCAGTACTTC. The encoded protein is CASSLRDTQETQYF.

The rearrangement uses TRBV6-1 and TRBJ2-3; D not certain. The germline gives CDR1 MNHNS, CDR2 SASEGT. This CDR3 has 18 residues. The V gene lost 1 base and the J gene lost 4 bases, with 21 bases spanning the gap. CDR3 DNA: TGTGCCAGCAGTGAAGAAAGGTGGTCAAGCGTTTCAGCAGATACGCAGTATTTT. This gives the protein CASSEERWSSVSADTQYF.

The V and J genes are TRBV5-1 and TRBJ2-1; TRBD1 is a possible D gene (6 bases). Germline CDR1 and CDR2: SGHRS and YFSETQ. Trimming left V 0 bases short and J 9 bases short, with 16 bases between. The CDR3 extends over 15 amino acids. CDR3 sequence reads: CASSLVSGDYGEQFF. As DNA, the CDR3 is TGCGCCAGCAGCTTGGTGTCAGGGGATTACGGTGAGCAGTTCTTC.